These T cell receptor beta chains were read from a single sample in a study of beta chain features in type 1 diabetes. Assay used: immunoSEQ multiplex PCR; TCRdb lists only in-frame clones, some missing. The sample gives about 290,000 clones, 7% to 9% of which show up once; approximately 1% is in the top ten. Sequenced: central memory CD4+ T cells from blood. The receptors here all came from a woman between 18 and 29 years old in good health. Each CDR3 is given with its conserved first and last residue. Expanded clones get a size class; other rows say once, few or many, or leave the size out.

v_gene: TRBV7-9
len: 14
abundance: NA
CDR3aa: CASSQSGRNEKLFF

v_gene: TRBV5-4
len: 17
abundance: few
CDR3aa: CASSLGEGNGYNSPLHF

v_gene: TRBV9
len: 18
abundance: few
CDR3aa: CASGGGHDGSSYNSPLHF

v_gene: TRBV5-1
len: 15
abundance: NA
CDR3aa: CASSSGSAEGETQYF

v_gene: TRBV5-1
len: 14
abundance: NA
CDR3aa: CASSLISGSDTQYF

v_gene: TRBV7-2
len: 15
abundance: few
CDR3aa: CASRPGQGATGELFF

v_gene: TRBV6-1
len: 15
abundance: NA
CDR3aa: CASSFTSGGRHTQYF

v_gene: TRBV5-5
len: 12
abundance: many
CDR3aa: CASSPDRYGYTF

v_gene: TRBV5-8
len: 17
abundance: NA
CDR3aa: CATHRGSGGFRTDTQYF

v_gene: TRBV15
len: 13
abundance: NA
CDR3aa: CAAYSGLRYEQYF

v_gene: TRBV6-1
len: 15
abundance: NA
CDR3aa: CASSPQRQSYDGYTF

v_gene: TRBV4-1
len: 15
abundance: few
CDR3aa: CASSLGQGTYEKLFF

v_gene: TRBV4-1
len: 19
abundance: NA
CDR3aa: CASSQDGSRVIPGANVLTF

v_gene: TRBV2
len: 15
abundance: NA
CDR3aa: CASSAARGGQETQYF

v_gene: TRBV15
len: 13
abundance: many
CDR3aa: CATSRNRAGELFF

v_gene: TRBV19
len: 14
abundance: few
CDR3aa: CASKRDRGYNEQFF

v_gene: TRBV6-5
len: 15
abundance: many
CDR3aa: CASSTLRVRGEKLFF

v_gene: TRBV18
len: 15
abundance: few
CDR3aa: CASSRGQGRLETQYF

v_gene: TRBV18
len: 14
abundance: NA
CDR3aa: CASLHRTNTGELFF

v_gene: TRBV6-1
len: 14
abundance: few
CDR3aa: CASSERASNYGYTF

v_gene: TRBV5-1
len: 14
abundance: NA
CDR3aa: CASSLEKGVTEAFF

v_gene: TRBV14
len: 14
abundance: NA
CDR3aa: CASSPRIGYNEQFF

v_gene: TRBV5-6
len: 14
abundance: few
CDR3aa: CASSWGQGRYGYTF

v_gene: TRBV9
len: 15
abundance: NA
CDR3aa: CASSVAGWGDEKLFF

v_gene: TRBV20-1
len: 11
abundance: few
CDR3aa: CSATSVNTIYF

v_gene: TRBV7-8
len: 18
abundance: NA
CDR3aa: CASSKNPGLAGVQETQYF

v_gene: TRBV11-1
len: 16
abundance: few
CDR3aa: CASSLGSLSSYNEQFF

v_gene: TRBV11-2
len: 16
abundance: NA
CDR3aa: CASSNTSWGSYNEQFF

v_gene: TRBV6-5
len: 13
abundance: NA
CDR3aa: CASSESYNQPQHF

v_gene: TRBV18
len: 14
abundance: NA
CDR3aa: CASSPPSGRHIQYF

v_gene: TRBV7-9
len: 15
abundance: NA
CDR3aa: CASSLIRGSGTEAFF

v_gene: TRBV2
len: 13
abundance: few
CDR3aa: CASRRDGTGELFF

v_gene: TRBV5-1
len: 14
abundance: NA
CDR3aa: CASSQDSTNEKLFF

v_gene: TRBV2
len: 13
abundance: few
CDR3aa: CASSDQVGRGYTF

v_gene: TRBV7-9
len: 18
abundance: few
CDR3aa: CASSLNWGGAEYYNEQFF

v_gene: TRBV5-1
len: 13
abundance: few
CDR3aa: CASSFDSAYGYTF

v_gene: TRBV30
len: 13
abundance: NA
CDR3aa: CAWSDREDQPQHF

v_gene: TRBV9
len: 14
abundance: NA
CDR3aa: CASSVRTGSYGYTF

v_gene: TRBV9
len: 16
abundance: NA
CDR3aa: CASRSTIGETNSPLHF

v_gene: TRBV18
len: 13
abundance: few
CDR3aa: CASSPGSDHGYTF